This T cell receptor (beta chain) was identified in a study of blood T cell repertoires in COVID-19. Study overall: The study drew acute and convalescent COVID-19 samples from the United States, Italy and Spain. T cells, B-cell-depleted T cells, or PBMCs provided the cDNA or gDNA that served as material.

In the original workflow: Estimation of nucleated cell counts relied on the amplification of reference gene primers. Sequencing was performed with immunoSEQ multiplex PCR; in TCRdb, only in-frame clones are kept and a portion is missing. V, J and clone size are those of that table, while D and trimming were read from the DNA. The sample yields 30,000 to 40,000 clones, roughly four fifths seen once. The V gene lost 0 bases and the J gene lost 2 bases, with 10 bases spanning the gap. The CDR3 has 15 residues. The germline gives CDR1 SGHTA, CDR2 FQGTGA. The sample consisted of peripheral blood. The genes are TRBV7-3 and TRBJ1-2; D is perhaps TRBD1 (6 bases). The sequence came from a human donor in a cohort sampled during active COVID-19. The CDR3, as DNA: TGTGCCAGCAGCTTAACTGGACAGCCAAACTATGGCTACACCTTC. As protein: CASSLTGQPNYGYTF.